This TCR beta chain was sequenced in a study of cytomegalovirus exposure and HLA in healthy donors. Clones were sequenced by immunoSEQ multiplex PCR, and TCRdb holds only the in-frame ones, with some missing. The sample has about 200,000 clones, more than 65% seen once. Germline CDR1 is ENHRY and CDR2 is SYGVKD. The V segment lost 3 bases and the J segment 6 bases; nucleotides outside the gene matches: 13. The CDR3 spans 17 residues. This receptor was obtained from a woman aged 25 to 39 in good health and CMV-seropositive. Sequenced input: PBMCs. The chain is built from TRBV10-3 and TRBJ2-1; TRBD2 matches 8 bases. DNA for the CDR3: TGTGCCATCAGTGACCCCCGGTTAGCGGGACCTACCAATGAGCAGTTCTTC. Translation gives CAISDPRLAGPTNEQFF.